This T cell receptor (beta chain) was sequenced for a study of T-cell memory formation after mild COVID-19 (dated by TCRdb to the early 2020s). Context from the whole study: TCR sequence clusters from the two donors were found to be largely donor specific. T-cell clones expanding and contracting after mild COVID-19 in a couple of donors were tracked by longitudinal TCRalpha and TCRbeta repertoire sequencing. The cohort was made up of two young adult volunteers, one female and one male, who were previously healthy. Broad study findings and their caveats: Clones contracting from day 15 to 85 had balanced CD4/CD8 phenotypes, while a second wave expanding from day 15 to 37 was biased towards CD4+. The study covered only a couple of mild cases, and larger cohorts including severe cases with pre-infection samples were considered necessary. SARS-CoV-2 specificity was not confirmed for the second-wave clones peaking on day 37. Contracting CD4+ clones turned up mainly in the CM and EM memory subsets, whereas EMRA was where CD8+ clones were enriched. Some responding clones were detected in pre-infection memory, which suggested that pre-existing cross-reactive memory T cells had joined the SARS-CoV-2 response.

With regard to this clonotype: It has no known antigen specificity. Base-call qualities are not available, and no considerably larger clone is one nucleotide away.

Sequencing used an Illumina NovaSeq 6000. Using 5'RACE with constant-segment primers, TCRalpha and TCRbeta cDNA libraries were constructed, with sample barcodes and unique molecular identifiers added in the process. RNA was extracted from every sample with Trizol reagent. The libraries were amplified in two PCR steps, and the second step added a second sample barcode and Illumina TruSeq adapters. The libraries were sequenced on an Illumina NovaSeq using 2 x 150 bp paired-end reads. Concerning the study's data processing: Demultiplexing of reads and collapsing into UMI-guided consensus sequences were performed with migec v1.2.7. With mixcr v2.1.11, UMI consensuses were aligned to TRA and TRB V and J templates and assembled into clonotypes. Expanded or contracted clonotypes were those called significant by both edgeR and NoisET, with noise models trained on biological replicates. For edgeR calls, a false discovery rate-adjusted p below 0.01 and a log2 fold-change threshold of 1 were applied. As an exploratory analysis of dynamics, max-normalized trajectories of the 1000 most abundant clonotypes were examined with PCA combined with hierarchical clustering. Separately sequenced CD4+ and CD8+ repertoires were used to assign a CD4 or CD8 phenotype to each responding clone. TCRdb ran its own pipeline on the public reads, namely fastp trimming at Q25 and MiXCR clone calling, and kept in-frame beta chains. Each CDR3 protein appears once, grouped with its most common genes and DNA. The authors' filters were not applied to this entry. For this sample there are around 300,000 distinct CDR3 sequences; roughly 13% appear just once. About a fifth of the sample lies in the top ten.

Ficoll-Paque density gradient centrifugation was the method used to isolate PBMCs. Sequenced sample: PBMCs or a T cell subset sorted from them (not recorded which). The source is a man between 18 and 35 years old who had mild COVID-19 (a few samples of this study predate the infection). The sample titles of this study are shuffled in the database, so cell type and time point are left out; the donor was told from shared clones.

The DNA sequence follows: TGTGCCAGCAGTGAGGGGACCGGCCGCTACGAGCAGTACTTC. Its coded protein is CASSEGTGRYEQYF. Rearrangement joined TRBV2 to TRBJ2-7; the D segment might be TRBD1 or TRBD2, since each matches 5 bases. The germline V gene sets CDR1 to SNHLY and CDR2 to FYNNEI. The germline ends are 12 bases apart after V is trimmed by 3 bases and J by 3 bases. The CDR3 goes from the cysteine to the phenylalanine over 14 residues. The CDR3 DNA has 42 bases and is translated from base 1.